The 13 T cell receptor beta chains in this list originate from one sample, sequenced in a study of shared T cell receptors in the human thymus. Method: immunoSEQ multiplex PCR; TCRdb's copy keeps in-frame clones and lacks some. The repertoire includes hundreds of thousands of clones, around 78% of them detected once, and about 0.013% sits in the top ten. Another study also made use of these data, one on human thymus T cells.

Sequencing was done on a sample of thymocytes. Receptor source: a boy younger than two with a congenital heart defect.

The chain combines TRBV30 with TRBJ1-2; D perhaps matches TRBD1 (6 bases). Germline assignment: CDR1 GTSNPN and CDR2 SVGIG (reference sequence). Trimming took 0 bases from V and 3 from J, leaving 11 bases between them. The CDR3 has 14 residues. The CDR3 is CAWSVQGRHYGYTF. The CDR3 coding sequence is TGTGCCTGGAGTGTACAGGGACGGCACTATGGCTACACCTTC.

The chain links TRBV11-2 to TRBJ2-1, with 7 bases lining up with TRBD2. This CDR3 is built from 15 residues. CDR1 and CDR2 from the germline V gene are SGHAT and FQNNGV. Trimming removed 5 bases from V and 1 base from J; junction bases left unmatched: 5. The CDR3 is CASSPGLQSYNEQFF. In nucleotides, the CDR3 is TGTGCCAGCAGCCCGGGACTACAATCCTACAATGAGCAGTTCTTC.

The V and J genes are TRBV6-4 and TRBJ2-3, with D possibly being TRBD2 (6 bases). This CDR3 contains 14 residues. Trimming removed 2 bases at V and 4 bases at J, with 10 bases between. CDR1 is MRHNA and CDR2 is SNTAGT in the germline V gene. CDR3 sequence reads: CASSDGTGSDTQYF. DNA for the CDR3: TGTGCCAGCAGTGACGGGACTGGATCAGATACGCAGTATTTT.

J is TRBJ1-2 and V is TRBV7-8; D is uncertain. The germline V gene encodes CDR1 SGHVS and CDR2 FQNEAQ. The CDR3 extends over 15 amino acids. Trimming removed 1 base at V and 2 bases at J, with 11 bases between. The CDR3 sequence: CASSLGPGPNYGYTF. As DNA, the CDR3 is TGTGCCAGCAGCTTAGGTCCAGGTCCAAACTATGGCTACACCTTC.

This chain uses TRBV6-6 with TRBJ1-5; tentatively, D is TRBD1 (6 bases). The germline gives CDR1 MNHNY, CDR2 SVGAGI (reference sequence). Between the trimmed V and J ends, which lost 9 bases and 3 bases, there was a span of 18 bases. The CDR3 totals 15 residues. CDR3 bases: TGTGCCAGTCGACGTTACAGGGCTTTCAATCAGCCCCAGCATTTT. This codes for CASRRYRAFNQPQHF.

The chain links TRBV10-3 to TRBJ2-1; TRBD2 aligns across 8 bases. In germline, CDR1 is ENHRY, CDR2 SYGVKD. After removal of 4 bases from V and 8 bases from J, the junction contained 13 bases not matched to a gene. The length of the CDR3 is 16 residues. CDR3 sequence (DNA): TGTGCCATCAGTGTACAGCTAGCGGGTCCCCACGATGAGCAGTTCTTC. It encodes CAISVQLAGPHDEQFF.

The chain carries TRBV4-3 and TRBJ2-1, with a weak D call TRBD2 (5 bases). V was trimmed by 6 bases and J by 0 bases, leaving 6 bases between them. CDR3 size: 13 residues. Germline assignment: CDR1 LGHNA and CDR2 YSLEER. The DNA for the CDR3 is TGCGCCAGCAGGGCGGGCTCCTACAATGAGCAGTTCTTC. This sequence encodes CASRAGSYNEQFF.

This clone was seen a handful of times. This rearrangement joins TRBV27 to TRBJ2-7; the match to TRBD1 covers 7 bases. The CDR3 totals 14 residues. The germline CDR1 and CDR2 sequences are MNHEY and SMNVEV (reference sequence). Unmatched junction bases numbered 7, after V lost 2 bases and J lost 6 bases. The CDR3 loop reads CASSLGAHRGEQYF. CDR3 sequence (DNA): TGTGCCAGCAGTTTAGGGGCCCACAGGGGCGAGCAGTACTTC.

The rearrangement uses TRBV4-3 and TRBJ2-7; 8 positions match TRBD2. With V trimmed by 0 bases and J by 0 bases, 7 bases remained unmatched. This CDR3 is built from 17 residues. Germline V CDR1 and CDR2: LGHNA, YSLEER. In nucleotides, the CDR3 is TGCGCCAGCAGCCAAGACTCTAGCGGGCAGGTCTCCTACGAGCAGTACTTC. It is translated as CASSQDSSGQVSYEQYF.

Written as DNA, the CDR3 is TGTGCCAGCAGCCGTGGACTCCAGAGCTCCTACAATGAGCAGTTCTTC. This codes for CASSRGLQSSYNEQFF. This chain uses TRBV4-2 with TRBJ2-1; tentatively, D is TRBD2 (5 bases). The CDR3 covers 16 residues. The germline V gene has CDR1 LGHNA and CDR2 YNFKEQ. Trimming removed 4 bases from V and 0 bases from J, with 13 bases in between.

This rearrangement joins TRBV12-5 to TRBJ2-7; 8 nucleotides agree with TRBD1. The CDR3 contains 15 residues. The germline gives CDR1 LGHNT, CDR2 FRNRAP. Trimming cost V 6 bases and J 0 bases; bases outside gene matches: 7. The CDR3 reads CASGPTGGVSYEQYF. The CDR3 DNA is TGTGCTAGTGGACCCACAGGGGGTGTCTCCTACGAGCAGTACTTC.

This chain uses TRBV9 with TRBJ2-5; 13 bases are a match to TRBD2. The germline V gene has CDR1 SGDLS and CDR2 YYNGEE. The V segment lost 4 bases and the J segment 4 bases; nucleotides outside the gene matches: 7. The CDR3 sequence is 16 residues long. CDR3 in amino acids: CASSTWTSGSIETQYF. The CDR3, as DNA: TGTGCCAGCAGCACCTGGACTAGCGGGAGTATAGAGACCCAGTACTTC.

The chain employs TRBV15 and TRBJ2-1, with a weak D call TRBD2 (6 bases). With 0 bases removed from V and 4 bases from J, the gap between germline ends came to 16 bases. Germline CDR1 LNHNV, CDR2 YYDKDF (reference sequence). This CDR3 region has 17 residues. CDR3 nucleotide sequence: TGTGCCACCAGCAGAGAGGAGAGCGGGCCCCCTTACAATGAGCAGTTCTTC. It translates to CATSREESGPPYNEQFF.